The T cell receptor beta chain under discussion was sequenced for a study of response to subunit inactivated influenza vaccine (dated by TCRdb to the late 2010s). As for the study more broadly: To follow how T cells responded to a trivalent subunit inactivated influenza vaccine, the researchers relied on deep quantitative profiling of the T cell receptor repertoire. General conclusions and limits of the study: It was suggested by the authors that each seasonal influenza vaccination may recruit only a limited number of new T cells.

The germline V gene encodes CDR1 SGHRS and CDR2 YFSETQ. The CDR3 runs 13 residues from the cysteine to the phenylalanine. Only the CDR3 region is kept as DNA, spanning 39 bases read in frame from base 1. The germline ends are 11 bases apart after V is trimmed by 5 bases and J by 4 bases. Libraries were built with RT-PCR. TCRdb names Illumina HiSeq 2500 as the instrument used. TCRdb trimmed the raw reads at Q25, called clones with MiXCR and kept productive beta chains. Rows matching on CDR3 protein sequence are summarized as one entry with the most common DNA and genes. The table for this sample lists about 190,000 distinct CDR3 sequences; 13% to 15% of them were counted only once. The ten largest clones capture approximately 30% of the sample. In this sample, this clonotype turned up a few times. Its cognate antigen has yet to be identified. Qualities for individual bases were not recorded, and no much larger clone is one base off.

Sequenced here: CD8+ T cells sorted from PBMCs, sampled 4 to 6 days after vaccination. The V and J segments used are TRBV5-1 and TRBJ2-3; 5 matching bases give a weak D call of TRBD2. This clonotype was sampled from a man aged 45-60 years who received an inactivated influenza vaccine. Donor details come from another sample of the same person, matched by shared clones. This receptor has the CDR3 CASREDSADTQYF. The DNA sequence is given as TGCGCCAGCAGAGAGGACTCTGCAGATACGCAGTATTTT.